This T cell receptor (beta chain) was sequenced for a study of T-cell reconstitution after alpha-beta-depleted transplantation in children listed by TCRdb under 2016. In terms of the full investigation: Using TCR repertoire profiling, the study followed T-cell immune reconstitution in a quantitative way in children after TCRalphabeta/CD19-depleted allogeneic hematopoietic cell transplantation.

On this clonotype: Its antigen remains undetermined. Base qualities are not provided; no much larger clone lies one nucleotide away.

Receptors were amplified or captured by PCR. TCRdb names Illumina HiSeq 2500 as the instrument used. TCR library preparation used molecular barcoding, with unique molecular identifiers applied to normalize quantification of the TCRbeta repertoire. In TCRdb, the public reads were trimmed at Q25 with fastp and aligned with MiXCR, with productive beta chains retained. Under each unique CDR3 protein, matching rows form one entry showing the most common genes and DNA. The table for this sample lists about 610,000 distinct CDR3 sequences; over 9.5% of them were counted only once. The ten largest clones represent 4% of the sample. The sample was PBMCs from the stem cell graft donor, taken from the stem cell graft. The receptor comes from a human donor who donated a stem cell graft to a child with acute myeloid leukemia.

This receptor carries the CDR3 CASRSLLAQETQYF. Read as DNA, the sequence is TGTGCCAGCAGAAGCTTACTAGCCCAAGAGACCCAGTACTTC. The receptor chain draws on TRBV2 and TRBJ2-5; D gene: possibly TRBD2, on 6 matching bases. The trim is 6 bases for V and 1 base for J, with a gap of 12 bases between the germline ends. The germline V gene sets CDR1 to SNHLY and CDR2 to FYNNEI. The CDR3, cysteine through phenylalanine, is 14 amino acids long. CDR3 DNA is the only sequence kept; it has 42 bases, read in frame from the first base.